Following are 5 T cell receptor beta chains from one sample sequenced in a study of T-cell memory formation after mild COVID-19. MiXCR was run by TCRdb on the 5' RACE reads, yielding one entry per CDR3 protein. The sample lists about 350,000 distinct CDR3 sequences; approximately 14% were seen once. Material: PBMCs or a T cell subset sorted from them (not recorded which). The receptor source for this set is a young man who had mild COVID-19 (a few samples of this study predate the infection). Cell type and time point are not known.

This clonotype appeared many times. The rearrangement joins TRBV12-3 or TRBV12-4 to TRBJ2-2; D is perhaps TRBD1 (5 bases). The CDR3 loop spans 11 amino acids. V lost 8 bases and J lost 8, with 9 bases in between. CDR3 amino acids: CASSKGGELFF. The DNA of the CDR3 is TGTGCCAGCTCCAAGGGGGGGGAGCTGTTTTTT.

Only one count was recorded for this clonotype. J is TRBJ1-3 and V is TRBV5-1; D perhaps matches TRBD1 (5 bases). The length of the CDR3 is 14 residues. Trimming stripped 5 bases from V and 2 bases from J, with 11 bases between. Per the germline V gene, CDR1 is SGHRS and CDR2 is YFSETQ. CDR3 region: CASSEGRAGNTIYF. The CDR3 DNA reads TGCGCCAGCAGTGAGGGCAGGGCTGGAAACACCATATATTTT.

Many counts were recorded for this clonotype. The chain has TRBV10-3 and TRBJ2-3; the D gene could be TRBD1 or TRBD2 (6 bases each). With 8 bases removed from V and 2 bases from J, the gap between germline ends came to 11 bases. CDR3 size: 13 residues. The germline V gene has CDR1 ENHRY and CDR2 SYGVKD. The CDR3: CAILGGPTDTQYF. CDR3 nucleotides: TGTGCCATCCTGGGGGGCCCCACAGATACGCAGTATTTT.

There are a few counts of this clonotype. The rearrangement links TRBV7-3 to TRBJ2-3; D may correspond to TRBD1 or TRBD2 (6 bases each). The CDR3 totals 15 residues. CDR1 is SGHTA and CDR2 is FQGTGA in the germline V gene. Trimming shortened V by 4 bases and J by 5 bases, and 16 bases separated the two germline ends. CDR3 nucleotide sequence: TGTGCCAGCAGCTCCGGACAGCGGGCGGGAGATACGCAGTATTTT. Its protein product is CASSSGQRAGDTQYF.

Only a few counts were recorded for this clonotype. This chain uses TRBV6-2 or TRBV6-3 with TRBJ2-7; the match to TRBD1 covers 9 bases. V shed 7 bases and J 4 bases; nucleotides not matched to a gene: 8. Germline V CDR1 and CDR2: MNHEY, SVGEGT. This CDR3 has 14 residues. CDR3 nucleotide sequence: TGTGCCAGCACATCCGGGACAGGGAGGTACGAGCAGTACGTC. Translated: CASTSGTGRYEQYV.